The sequence of this T cell receptor (beta chain) was determined in a study of T cells in localized non-small cell lung cancer. Study-wide results and limits: Uninvolved adjacent lung had more T cell clonality than any other tissue, topping tumor.

Judged by abundance, this clone is medium-sized. Its antigen is still unknown. V shed 7 bases, J shed 0 bases, and the junction held 4 bases outside the gene matches. Germline loops: CDR1 MDHEN, CDR2 SYDVKM. This CDR3 has 14 amino acids. The data were produced by immunoSEQ multiplex PCR, yet TCRdb's version contains in-frame clones alone and is incomplete. The table shows some 2,200 clones, with 30% to 45% occurring only once. The V call is TRBV28, the J call TRBJ2-5, with 8 bases fitting TRBD2. This clonotype was obtained from a male donor at least 60 years old with stage II squamous cell lung carcinoma. Source: lung tumor tissue, taken before any cancer treatment. In DNA, the CDR3 is TGTGCCAGCACCTACGGGGGGGACCAAGAGACCCAGTACTTC. As protein: CASTYGGDQETQYF.